The next 6 T cell receptor beta chains were all read from a single sample in a study of a mutant IDH1 vaccine in newly diagnosed glioma. The data were produced by immunoSEQ multiplex PCR, yet TCRdb's version contains in-frame clones alone and is incomplete. In the table there are about 88,000 clones, roughly 82% of which are singletons. The sample's time point: baseline, week 1 (first vaccination visit). This sample's treatment: pre-vaccination baseline after standard-of-care therapy. Sample: PBMCs, taken from a glioma patient treated with radiotherapy, temozolomide or both. These receptor sequences come from a man in his forties with glioma. Some clones in this sample may be carry-over from other donors' samples.

V usage is TRBV19 and J usage is TRBJ1-5, with a possible D match to TRBD1 (6 bases). Per the germline V gene, CDR1 is LNHDA and CDR2 is SQIVND (reference sequence). Trimming stripped 5 bases from V and 2 bases from J, with 13 bases between. The CDR3 extends over 15 amino acids. The CDR3 region is CASSFRGIGNQPQHF. The CDR3 nucleotides are TGTGCCAGTAGTTTCAGGGGTATTGGCAATCAGCCCCAGCATTTT.

The V and J genes are TRBV6-6 and TRBJ2-2, with 10 bases aligning to TRBD1. Trimming removed 8 bases from V and 5 bases from J; junction bases left unmatched: 2. CDR1 and CDR2 (germline): MNHNY, SVGAGI (reference sequence). The CDR3 totals 13 residues. The CDR3 nucleotides read TGTGCCAGCCGGACAGGGGGGACCGGGGAGCTGTTTTTT. Translating gives CASRTGGTGELFF.

The chain has TRBV7-2 and TRBJ1-1; 8 nucleotides line up with TRBD1. The CDR3 spans 15 residues. The V segment lost 4 bases and the J segment 3 bases; nucleotides outside the gene matches: 7. Germline loops: CDR1 SGHTA, CDR2 FQGNSA. CDR3 DNA sequence: TGTGCCAGCAGCTCCCGGACAGGGACGGACACTGAAGCTTTCTTT. Translated: CASSSRTGTDTEAFF.

V is TRBV4-2 and J is TRBJ2-6; 11 nucleotides match TRBD1. Trimming at V came to 2 bases and at J to 2 bases, leaving 8 bases not matched to a gene. This CDR3 has 19 amino acids. The germline V gene has CDR1 LGHNA and CDR2 YNFKEQ. The CDR3 DNA sequence: TGTGCCAGCAGCCAATCGGAGGACAGGGGGCACGCTGGGGCCAACGTCCTGACTTTC. Translating it yields CASSQSEDRGHAGANVLTF.

The chain couples TRBV6-1 to TRBJ1-2, with TRBD1 matching over 8 bases. The junction had 5 bases not matched to a gene; V was cut back by 1 base and J by 4 bases. From germline, CDR1 is MNHNS and CDR2 SASEGT. CDR3 length equals 15 residues. The CDR3 region has the DNA TGTGCCAGCAGTGAAGATCCAGGGGGCTCCTATGGCTACACCTTC. This gives the protein CASSEDPGGSYGYTF.

The chain couples TRBV7-9 to TRBJ2-2; 7 positions match TRBD2. Per germline, CDR1 SEHNR and CDR2 FQNEAQ (reference sequence). The CDR3 is made up of 15 amino acids. V dropped 6 bases and J dropped 5; count of bases not matched to a gene: 9. CDR3 DNA: TGTGCCAGCAGGGGAGGGCAGGACGGAACCGGGGAGCTGTTTTTT. Its protein is CASRGGQDGTGELFF.